This T cell receptor beta chain appears in the sequencing data of a study of CD8 T cells in Susac syndrome. Reverse transcription of roughly 0.5 to 1 ug RNA used random hexamers. MiXCR, applied by TCRdb to the immunoSEQ multiplex PCR reads, yields one record per CDR3 protein. The sample includes approximately 180,000 distinct CDR3 sequences, approximately 94% seen only once; the top ten take around 0.097%. Study-level points and caveats: The TCR sequencing and HLA analysis in the study involved a relatively small number of individuals, as the study acknowledged.

With regard to this clonotype: The antigen remains unidentified.

Trimming took 0 bases from V and 7 from J, leaving 24 bases between them. CDR1 and CDR2 (germline): SQVTM, ANQGSEA. The CDR3 spans 17 residues. TCR beta from blood CD8+ and CD4+ T cells was sequenced. V and J are TRBV29-1 and TRBJ1-2, with a possible D match to TRBD1 (6 bases). The TCR sequence derives from a human donor with multiple sclerosis. Sequenced: CD4+ T cells from PBMCs. This CDR3 reads CSVEDRPGVSLVGGYTF. The CDR3 DNA follows: TGCAGCGTTGAAGATCGCCCAGGGGTCAGTCTTGTGGGTGGCTACACCTTC.